This T cell receptor (beta chain) is drawn from a study of shared clonotypes between healthy human individuals. This clone was seen a single time. TCRdb's copy holds only in-frame clones and misses some; the assay was immunoSEQ multiplex PCR. The data contain over 1.4 million clones, approximately 97% of them singletons. This sequence originates from a man younger than 45 in good health. Input material: naive CD4+ T cells sorted from blood. Subset reported: CD45RA+ positively selected.

The CDR3 DNA reads as TGTGCCAGCAGCCAACGGGGGGGTATCACAGATACGCAGTATTTT. The encoded protein is CASSQRGGITDTQYF. This chain connects TRBV9 to TRBJ2-3; TRBD2 matches 8 bases. V lost 4 bases, J lost 2 bases, and 6 bases stayed unmatched. This CDR3 comprises 15 residues. CDR1 is SGDLS, CDR2 YYNGEE, per germline. The full variable domain, in which reference TRBV9 and TRBJ2-3 provide the parts outside the CDR3, is DSGVTQTPKHLITATGQRVTLRCSPRSGDLSVYWYQQSLDQGLQFLIQYYNGEERAKGNILERFSAQQFPDLHSELNLSSLELGDSALYFCASSQRGGITDTQYFGPGTRLTVL.